These 6 T cell receptor beta chains were all obtained from the same sample, sequenced in a study of CXCR3-negative and CXCR3-positive naive CD8 T cells. The libraries of TRB cDNA were constructed through 5' RACE using UMI labels. Each CDR3 protein gets one entry in TCRdb, which reprocessed the 5' RACE reads and gives no DNA. The specimen's table records about 41,000 distinct CDR3 sequences. Sequencing was carried out using naive CXCR3- CD8+ T cells from blood. Regarding subset: CD45RO-CCR7+CD27+CD95- naive CD8+ T cells lacking CXCR3 (TNR3-). The receptor source for this set is a human donor in good health. Some clones in this sample may be carry-over from other donors' samples.

The chain uses TRBV5-1 and TRBJ1-1; TCRdb's D call, TRBD1, is unchecked because there is no DNA. This CDR3 is built from 13 residues. Germline lookup yields CDR1 SGHRS and CDR2 YFSETQ. CDR3 residues: CASSSPGEPEAFF.

The CDR3 spells CSVLTSNEQFF. The chain carries TRBV29-1 and TRBJ2-1. Per germline, CDR1 SQVTM and CDR2 ANQGSEA. The CDR3 sequence is 11 residues long.

The chain employs TRBV10-3 and TRBJ2-5; the TCRdb D gene call, TRBD1, has no DNA to confirm it. This CDR3 spans 14 amino acids. CDR1 is ENHRY and CDR2 is SYGVKD in the germline V gene. The CDR3: CAISEDSGQETQYF.

The chain recombines TRBV12-3 or TRBV12-4 with TRBJ1-5; TCRdb's assignment of TRBD1 cannot be checked, as there is no DNA. The CDR3 is 18 residues long. This CDR3 reads CASSQEETGRFGNQPQHF.

The chain couples TRBV4-3 to TRBJ2-2; the TCRdb call, TRBD1, lacks DNA for checking. Germline V gene lookup returns CDR1 LGHNA and CDR2 YSLEER. The CDR3 has 14 amino acids. The CDR3 sequence: CASSQDPGSGVLFF.

V usage is TRBV7-6 and J usage is TRBJ2-2; TCRdb's assignment of TRBD1 cannot be checked, as there is no DNA. The CDR3 sequence is 14 residues long. The germline CDR1 and CDR2 sequences are SGHVS and FNYEAQ. CDR3 region: CASSPNLDRGELFF.